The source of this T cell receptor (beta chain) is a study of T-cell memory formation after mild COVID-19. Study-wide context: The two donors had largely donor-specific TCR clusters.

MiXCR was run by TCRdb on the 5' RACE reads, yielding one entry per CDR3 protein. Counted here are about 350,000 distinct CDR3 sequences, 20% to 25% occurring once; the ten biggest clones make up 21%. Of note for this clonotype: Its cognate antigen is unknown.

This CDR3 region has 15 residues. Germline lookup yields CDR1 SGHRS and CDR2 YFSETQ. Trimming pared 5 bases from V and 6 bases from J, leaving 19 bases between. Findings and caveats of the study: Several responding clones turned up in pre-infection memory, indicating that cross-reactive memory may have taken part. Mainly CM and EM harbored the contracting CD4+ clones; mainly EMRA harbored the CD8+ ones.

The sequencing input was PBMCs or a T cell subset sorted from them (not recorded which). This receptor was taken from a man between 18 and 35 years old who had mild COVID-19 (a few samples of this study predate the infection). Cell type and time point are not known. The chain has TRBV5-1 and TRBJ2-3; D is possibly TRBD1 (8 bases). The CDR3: CASSSFGQGGDTQYF. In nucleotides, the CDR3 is TGCGCCAGCAGTTCCTTCGGACAGGGAGGGGATACGCAGTATTTT. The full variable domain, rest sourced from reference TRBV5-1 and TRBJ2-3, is KAGVTQTPRYLIKTRGQQVTLSCSPISGHRSVSWYQQTPGQGLQFLFEYFSETQRNKGNFPGRFSGRQFSNSRSEMNVSTLELGDSALYLCASSSFGQGGDTQYFGPGTRLTVL.